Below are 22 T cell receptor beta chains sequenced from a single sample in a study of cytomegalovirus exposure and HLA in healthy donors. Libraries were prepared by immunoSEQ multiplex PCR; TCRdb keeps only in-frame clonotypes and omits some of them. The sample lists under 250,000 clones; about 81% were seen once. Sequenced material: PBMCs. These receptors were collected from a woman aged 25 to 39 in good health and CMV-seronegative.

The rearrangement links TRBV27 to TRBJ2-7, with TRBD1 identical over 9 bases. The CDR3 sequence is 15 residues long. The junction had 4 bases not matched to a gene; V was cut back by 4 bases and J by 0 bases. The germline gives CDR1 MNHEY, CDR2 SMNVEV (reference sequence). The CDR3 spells CASSSPTGGSYEQYF. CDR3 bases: TGTGCCAGCAGTTCGCCGACAGGGGGCTCCTACGAGCAGTACTTC.

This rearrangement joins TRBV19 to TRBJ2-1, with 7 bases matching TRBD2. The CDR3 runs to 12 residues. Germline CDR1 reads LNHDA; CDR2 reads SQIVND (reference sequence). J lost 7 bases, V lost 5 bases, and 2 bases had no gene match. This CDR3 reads CASSGGGNEQFF. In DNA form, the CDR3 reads TGTGCCAGTAGTGGCGGGGGAAATGAGCAGTTCTTC.

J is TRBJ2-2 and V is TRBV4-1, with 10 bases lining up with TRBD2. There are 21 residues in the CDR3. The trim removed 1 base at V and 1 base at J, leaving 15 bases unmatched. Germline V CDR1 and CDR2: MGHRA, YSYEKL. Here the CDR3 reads CASSQGSIPWLAGVNTGELFF. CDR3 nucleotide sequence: TGCGCCAGCAGCCAAGGCTCGATCCCGTGGCTAGCGGGAGTGAACACCGGGGAGCTGTTTTTT.

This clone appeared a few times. CDR3 loop: CAWKLQGLIYGYTF. The CDR3 nucleotides are TGTGCCTGGAAATTACAGGGGCTTATCTATGGCTACACCTTC. J is TRBJ1-2 and V is TRBV30; 7 bases line up with TRBD1. The CDR3 extends over 14 amino acids. CDR1 and CDR2 from the germline V gene are GTSNPN and SVGIG (reference sequence). V gave up 4 bases and J gave up 4 bases; unmatched junction bases: 9. Based on the CDR3 plus reference TRBV30 and TRBJ1-2, the full variable domain is SQTIHQWPATLVQPVGSPLSLECTVEGTSNPNLYWYRQAAGRGLQLLFYSVGIGQISSEVPQNLSASRPQDRQFILSSKKLLLSDSGFYLCAWKLQGLIYGYTFGSGTRLTVV.

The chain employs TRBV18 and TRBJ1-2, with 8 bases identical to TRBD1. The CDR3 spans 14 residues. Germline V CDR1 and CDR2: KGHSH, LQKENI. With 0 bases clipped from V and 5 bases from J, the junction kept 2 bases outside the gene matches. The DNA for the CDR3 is TGTGCCAGCTCACCACCGACAGGGGCGTATGGCTACACCTTC. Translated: CASSPPTGAYGYTF.

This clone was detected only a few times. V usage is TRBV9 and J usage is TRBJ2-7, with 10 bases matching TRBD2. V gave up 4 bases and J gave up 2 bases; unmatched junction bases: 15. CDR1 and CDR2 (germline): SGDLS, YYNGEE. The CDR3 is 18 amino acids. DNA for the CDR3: TGTGCCAGCAGCCCCCAATCGTCGGGGACTAGCGATACCTACGAGCAGTACTTC. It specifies CASSPQSSGTSDTYEQYF. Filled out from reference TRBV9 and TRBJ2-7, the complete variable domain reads DSGVTQTPKHLITATGQRVTLRCSPRSGDLSVYWYQQSLDQGLQFLIQYYNGEERAKGNILERFSAQQFPDLHSELNLSSLELGDSALYFCASSPQSSGTSDTYEQYFGPGTRLTVT.

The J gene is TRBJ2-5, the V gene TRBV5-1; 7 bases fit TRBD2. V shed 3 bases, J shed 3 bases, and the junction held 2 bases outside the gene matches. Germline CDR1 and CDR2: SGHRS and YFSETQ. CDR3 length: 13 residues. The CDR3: CASSSREKETQYF. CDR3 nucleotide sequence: TGCGCCAGCAGCTCGCGGGAGAAAGAGACCCAGTACTTC.

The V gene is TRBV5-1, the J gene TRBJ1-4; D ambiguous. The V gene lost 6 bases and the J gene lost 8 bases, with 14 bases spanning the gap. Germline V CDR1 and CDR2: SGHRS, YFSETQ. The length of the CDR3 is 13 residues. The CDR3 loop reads CASNMVGEEKLFF. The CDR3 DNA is TGCGCCAGCAATATGGTGGGAGAGGAAAAACTGTTTTTT. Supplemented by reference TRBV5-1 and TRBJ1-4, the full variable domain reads KAGVTQTPRYLIKTRGQQVTLSCSPISGHRSVSWYQQTPGQGLQFLFEYFSETQRNKGNFPGRFSGRQFSNSRSEMNVSTLELGDSALYLCASNMVGEEKLFFGSGTQLSVL.

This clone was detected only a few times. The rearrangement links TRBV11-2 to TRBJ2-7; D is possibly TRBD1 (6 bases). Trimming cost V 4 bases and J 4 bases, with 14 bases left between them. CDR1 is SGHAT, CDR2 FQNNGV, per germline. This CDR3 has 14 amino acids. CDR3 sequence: CASSSNREGYEQYF. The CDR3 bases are TGTGCCAGCAGCTCGAACAGGGAAGGGTACGAGCAGTACTTC.

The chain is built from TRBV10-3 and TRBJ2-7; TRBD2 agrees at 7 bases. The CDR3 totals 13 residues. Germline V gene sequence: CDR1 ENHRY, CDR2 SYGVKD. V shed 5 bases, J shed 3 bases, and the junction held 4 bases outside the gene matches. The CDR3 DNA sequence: TGTGCCATCAGTCAAGGGGACTACTACGAGCAGTACTTC. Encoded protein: CAISQGDYYEQYF.

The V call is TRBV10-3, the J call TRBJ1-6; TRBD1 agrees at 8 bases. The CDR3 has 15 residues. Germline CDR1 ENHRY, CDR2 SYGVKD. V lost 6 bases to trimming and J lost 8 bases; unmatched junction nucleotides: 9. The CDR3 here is CAIRQTGDGYSPLHF. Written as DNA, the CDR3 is TGTGCCATCAGGCAGACAGGGGACGGCTATTCACCCCTCCACTTT.

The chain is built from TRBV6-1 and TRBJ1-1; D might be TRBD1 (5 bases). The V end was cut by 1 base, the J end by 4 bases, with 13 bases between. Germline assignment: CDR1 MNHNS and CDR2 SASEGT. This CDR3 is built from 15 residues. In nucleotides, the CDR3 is TGTGCCAGCAGTGAAGTAGTCCAGGGTTCCACTGAAGCTTTCTTT. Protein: CASSEVVQGSTEAFF.

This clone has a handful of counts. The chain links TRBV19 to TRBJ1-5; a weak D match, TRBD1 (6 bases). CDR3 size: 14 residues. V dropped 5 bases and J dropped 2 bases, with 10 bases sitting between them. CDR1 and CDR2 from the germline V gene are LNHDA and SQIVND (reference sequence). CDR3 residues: CASSVAGGNQPQHF. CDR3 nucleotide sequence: TGTGCCAGTAGTGTAGCAGGGGGCAATCAGCCCCAGCATTTT.

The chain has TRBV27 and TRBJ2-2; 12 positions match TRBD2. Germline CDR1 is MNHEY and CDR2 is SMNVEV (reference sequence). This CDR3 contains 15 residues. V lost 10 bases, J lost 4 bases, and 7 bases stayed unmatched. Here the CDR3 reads CATRASGRGTGELFF. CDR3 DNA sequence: TGTGCCACAAGGGCTAGCGGGAGGGGCACCGGGGAGCTGTTTTTT.

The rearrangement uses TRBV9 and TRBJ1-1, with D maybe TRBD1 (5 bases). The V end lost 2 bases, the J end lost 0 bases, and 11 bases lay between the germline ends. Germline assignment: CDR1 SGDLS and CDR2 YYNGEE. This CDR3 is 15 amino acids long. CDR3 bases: TGTGCCAGCAGCGTCGCCGGGGGTATGAACACTGAAGCTTTCTTT. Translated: CASSVAGGMNTEAFF.

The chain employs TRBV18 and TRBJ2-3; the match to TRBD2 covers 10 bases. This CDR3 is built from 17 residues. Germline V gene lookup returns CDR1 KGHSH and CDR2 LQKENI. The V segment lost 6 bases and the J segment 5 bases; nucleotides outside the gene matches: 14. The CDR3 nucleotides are TGTGCCAGCTCCCCTTTAGCGGGAGGCCAAGGAGGAGATACGCAGTATTTT. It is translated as CASSPLAGGQGGDTQYF.

The CDR3 DNA follows: TGTGCCATCAGTCCGGGACAGGCTCTAATGAACACTGAAGCTTTCTTT. It codes for CAISPGQALMNTEAFF. The chain uses TRBV10-3 and TRBJ1-1; 8 nucleotides agree with TRBD1. Per the germline V gene, CDR1 is ENHRY and CDR2 is SYGVKD. This CDR3 region has 16 residues. V lost 5 bases and J lost 0; bases outside the gene matches: 8.

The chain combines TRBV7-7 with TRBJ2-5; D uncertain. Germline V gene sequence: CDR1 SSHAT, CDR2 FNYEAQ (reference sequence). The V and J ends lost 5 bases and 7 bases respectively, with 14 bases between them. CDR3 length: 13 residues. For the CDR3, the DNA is TGTGCCAGCAGCGACCAGCAGTCAGGGACCCAGTACTTC. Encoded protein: CASSDQQSGTQYF.

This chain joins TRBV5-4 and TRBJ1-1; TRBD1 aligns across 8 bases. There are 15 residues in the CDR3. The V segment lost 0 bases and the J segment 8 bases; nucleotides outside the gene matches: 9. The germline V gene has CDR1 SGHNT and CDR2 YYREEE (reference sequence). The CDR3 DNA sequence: TGTGCCAGCAGCTTGGGGTTCGGACAGGGTGGGGAAGCTTTCTTT. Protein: CASSLGFGQGGEAFF.

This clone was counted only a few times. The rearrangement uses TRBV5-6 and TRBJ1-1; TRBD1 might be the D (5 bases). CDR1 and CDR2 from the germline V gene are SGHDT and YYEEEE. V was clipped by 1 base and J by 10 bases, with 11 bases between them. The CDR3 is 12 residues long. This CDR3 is CASSLSQGPAFF. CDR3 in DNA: TGTGCCAGCAGCTTGTCGCAGGGTCCAGCTTTCTTT.

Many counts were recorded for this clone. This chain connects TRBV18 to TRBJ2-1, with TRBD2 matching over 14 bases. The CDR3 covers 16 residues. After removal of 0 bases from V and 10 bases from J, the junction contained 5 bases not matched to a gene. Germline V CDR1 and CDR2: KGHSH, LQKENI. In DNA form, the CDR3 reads TGTGCCAGCTCACCACCGGGACTAGCGGGGGTCGGGGAGCAGTTCTTC. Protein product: CASSPPGLAGVGEQFF.

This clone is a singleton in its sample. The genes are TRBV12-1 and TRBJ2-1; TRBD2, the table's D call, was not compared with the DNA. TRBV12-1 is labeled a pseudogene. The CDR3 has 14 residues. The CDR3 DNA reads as TGTGCCATCCCAGCGGGAGAAGTCTACAATGAGCAGTTCTTC. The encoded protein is CAIPAGEVYNEQFF.